This record covers a single T cell receptor (beta chain). The CDR3 covers 13 residues. The V end was cut by 2 bases, the J end by 5 bases, with 10 bases between. CDR1 is SGHNT, CDR2 YENEEA, per germline. Assay: immunoSEQ multiplex PCR; the TCRdb copy retains only in-frame clones and omits some. The sample contains 65,000 to 85,000 clones, roughly 80% of which appear only once. The data were obtained in a study of OX40 agonist ivuxolimab in advanced cancers. Study as a whole: Patients received ivuxolimab, an intravenous treatment, every 2 weeks at 0.01 to 10 mg/kg. Mean age about 60 years, range about 20 to 79; about 85% male.

This clonotype was sampled from an adult with an advanced solid tumor such as melanoma, head and neck, liver or kidney cancer. The genes are TRBV11-3 and TRBJ2-7, with D perhaps matching TRBD2 (5 bases). Sequences were derived from CD4+ or CD8+ T cells sorted from blood, sampled in a trial of the OX40 agonist ivuxolimab. The CDR3, as DNA: TGTGCCAGCAGCTTAAGCGGTGCGGACGAGCAGTACTTC. Its translation: CASSLSGADEQYF.